The sequence of this T cell receptor (beta chain) was determined in a study of cytomegalovirus exposure and HLA in healthy donors. For the study at large: A data release that came early held about 89 million unique TCRs from HLA-typed donors.

As for the donors, each was a healthy bone marrow donor. PCR employed 60 Vbeta and 13 Jbeta primers. Repertoires were generated with immunoSEQ multiplex PCR, while TCRdb's copy carries only in-frame clones and drops some. The sample lists some 200,000 clones; over 75% were seen once. Only a few counts were recorded for this clone. The target antigen is unknown. Study-wide results and limits: A likely sequencing artifact accounted for one observed cluster of highly shared sequence variants. Later analysis showed TCR association rates varying by HLA locus, highest for DRB1 and lowest for HLA-C.

The CDR3 runs to 14 residues. Trimming left V 3 bases short and J 9 bases short, with 15 bases between. Germline V lookup: CDR1 LGHNT, CDR2 FRNRAP. The sample consisted of PBMCs. The chain carries TRBV12-5 and TRBJ1-5, with D maybe TRBD1 (5 bases). The origin of this receptor is a man aged 45-65 years in good health and CMV-seronegative. DNA for the CDR3: TGTGCTAGTGGTTTAGGAGGGGCGGGGTCGCCCCAGCATTTT. Translating gives CASGLGGAGSPQHF.